The T cell receptor beta chain described here comes from a study of blood T cell repertoires in COVID-19. About this clone: A read error may produce the germline difference seen at one junction end.

This CDR3 contains 12 residues. Here immunoSEQ multiplex PCR was the method, and the copy in TCRdb shows in-frame clones only, minus some. The data show 410,000 or so clones, 75% to 90% seen once. V gene TRBV12-3 or TRBV12-4 combines with J gene TRBJ1-5, with no clear D. Specimen: peripheral blood. The TCR was taken from a woman between 40 and 50 years old with COVID-19, enrolled during active disease. CDR3 residues: CTSSLYNQPQHF. Written as DNA, the CDR3 is TGTACCAGCAGTCTTTACAATCAGCCCCAGCATTTT.